Sequencing of this T cell receptor (beta chain) was carried out in a study of CD8+ T cells in alopecia areata. Broader study findings: Normal skin's resident alphabeta T cells are sequenced alongside lesional scalp T cells.

To note about this clone: Its target is not known.

The CDR3 is 16 residues long. Germline lookup yields CDR1 SNHLY and CDR2 FYNNEI. The J segment lost 3 bases and the V segment lost 3 bases, leaving 8 bases of the junction unmatched. The treatment: oral pan-JAK inhibitor, 5-10 mg twice daily. Researchers gathered lesional scalp punch biopsies and peripheral blood from patients with alopecia areata. As the sequencing template, cDNA was produced by extracting RNA and reverse transcribing it. Profiling relied on immunoSEQ multiplex PCR, and the TCRdb table lists in-frame clones only, not all of them. The table includes under 200,000 clones, about three fifths detected once.

The sequence was collected from a human donor with alopecia areata. Source: CD4+ T cells sorted from blood, taken at week 4, from a patient treated with tofacitinib. V usage is TRBV2 and J usage is TRBJ1-5, with TRBD1 matching over 7 bases. DNA for the CDR3: TGTGCCAGCAGTGACTCGAACAGGGGAGACAATCAGCCCCAGCATTTT. It encodes CASSDSNRGDNQPQHF.